The next 3 T cell receptor beta chains were all read from a single sample in a study of cytomegalovirus exposure and HLA in healthy donors. PCR primers comprised 60 Vbeta and 13 Jbeta primers. The table came from immunoSEQ multiplex PCR; TCRdb's copy has only in-frame clones and leaves some out. The top ten hold about 2.2% of the sample, which has roughly 280,000 clones, roughly two thirds seen once. The specimen sequenced was PBMCs. Receptors were obtained from a female donor in good health and CMV-seronegative.

This chain links TRBV28 with TRBJ2-5; 8 nucleotides line up with TRBD1. The end of the DNA is better explained by TRBJ2-7, so the J call may be wrong. The CDR3 runs 13 residues. CDR1 is MDHEN and CDR2 is SYDVKM in the germline V gene. The CDR3 DNA reads as TGTGCCAGCCAGGGGGCGGGTATGGACGAGCAGTACTTC. It translates to CASQGAGMDEQYF.

The gene calls are TRBV27 and TRBJ2-1; a weak D match, TRBD2 (5 bases). Germline V lookup: CDR1 MNHEY, CDR2 SMNVEV (reference sequence). The V end lost 5 bases, the J end lost 9 bases, and 14 bases lay between the germline ends. The CDR3 covers 13 residues. CDR3 DNA sequence: TGTGCCAGCAGTCCGACACTAGTGGCTGAGCAGTTCTTC. Protein: CASSPTLVAEQFF.

This clone has only one observation. The chain joins TRBV5-6 to TRBJ1-2; 9 nucleotides match TRBD1. Unmatched junction bases numbered 7, after V lost 3 bases and J lost 4 bases. The CDR3 contains 15 residues. The germline CDR1 and CDR2 sequences are SGHDT and YYEEEE. CDR3 protein: CASSSSGTGTYGYTF. The CDR3 region has the DNA TGTGCCAGCAGCTCATCCGGGACAGGGACCTATGGCTACACCTTC.